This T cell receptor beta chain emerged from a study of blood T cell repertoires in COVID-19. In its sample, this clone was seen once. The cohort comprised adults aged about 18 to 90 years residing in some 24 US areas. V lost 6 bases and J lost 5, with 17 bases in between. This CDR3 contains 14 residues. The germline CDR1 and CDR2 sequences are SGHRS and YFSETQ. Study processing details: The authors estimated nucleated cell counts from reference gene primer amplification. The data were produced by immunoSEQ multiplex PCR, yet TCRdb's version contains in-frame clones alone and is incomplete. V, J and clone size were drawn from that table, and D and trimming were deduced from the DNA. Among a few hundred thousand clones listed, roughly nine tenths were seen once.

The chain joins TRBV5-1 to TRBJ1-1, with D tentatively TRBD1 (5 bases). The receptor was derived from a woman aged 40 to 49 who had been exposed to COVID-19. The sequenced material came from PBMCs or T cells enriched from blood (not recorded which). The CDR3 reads CASTRIGEGTEAFF. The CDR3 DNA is TGCGCCAGCACCCGGATAGGGGAGGGTACTGAAGCTTTCTTT.